The source of this TCR beta chain is a study of response to subunit inactivated influenza vaccine. This clonotype was seen at least ten times. In TCRdb, the RT-PCR reads were re-called with MiXCR into one record per CDR3 protein. The table lists about 570,000 distinct CDR3 sequences, about 11% of them singletons, with approximately 10% in the top ten. J was trimmed by 5 bases and V by 6 bases; bases with no gene match: 10. Germline assignment: CDR1 SQVTM and CDR2 ANQGSEA. The CDR3 is made up of 14 amino acids. These data also featured in a second study, about T cells expressing NK-cell markers. Turning to that study: TCR beta cDNA was made by 5'RACE template switching with UMIs.

The sample was PBMCs from blood, taken on the day of vaccination. The TCR comes from a man in his forties or fifties who received an inactivated influenza vaccine. The chain is built from TRBV29-1 and TRBJ2-1; 7 bases align to TRBD2. The CDR3 coding sequence is TGCAGCGTCGGACCCCGACTAGCTGACAATGAGCAGTTCTTC. It codes for CSVGPRLADNEQFF.